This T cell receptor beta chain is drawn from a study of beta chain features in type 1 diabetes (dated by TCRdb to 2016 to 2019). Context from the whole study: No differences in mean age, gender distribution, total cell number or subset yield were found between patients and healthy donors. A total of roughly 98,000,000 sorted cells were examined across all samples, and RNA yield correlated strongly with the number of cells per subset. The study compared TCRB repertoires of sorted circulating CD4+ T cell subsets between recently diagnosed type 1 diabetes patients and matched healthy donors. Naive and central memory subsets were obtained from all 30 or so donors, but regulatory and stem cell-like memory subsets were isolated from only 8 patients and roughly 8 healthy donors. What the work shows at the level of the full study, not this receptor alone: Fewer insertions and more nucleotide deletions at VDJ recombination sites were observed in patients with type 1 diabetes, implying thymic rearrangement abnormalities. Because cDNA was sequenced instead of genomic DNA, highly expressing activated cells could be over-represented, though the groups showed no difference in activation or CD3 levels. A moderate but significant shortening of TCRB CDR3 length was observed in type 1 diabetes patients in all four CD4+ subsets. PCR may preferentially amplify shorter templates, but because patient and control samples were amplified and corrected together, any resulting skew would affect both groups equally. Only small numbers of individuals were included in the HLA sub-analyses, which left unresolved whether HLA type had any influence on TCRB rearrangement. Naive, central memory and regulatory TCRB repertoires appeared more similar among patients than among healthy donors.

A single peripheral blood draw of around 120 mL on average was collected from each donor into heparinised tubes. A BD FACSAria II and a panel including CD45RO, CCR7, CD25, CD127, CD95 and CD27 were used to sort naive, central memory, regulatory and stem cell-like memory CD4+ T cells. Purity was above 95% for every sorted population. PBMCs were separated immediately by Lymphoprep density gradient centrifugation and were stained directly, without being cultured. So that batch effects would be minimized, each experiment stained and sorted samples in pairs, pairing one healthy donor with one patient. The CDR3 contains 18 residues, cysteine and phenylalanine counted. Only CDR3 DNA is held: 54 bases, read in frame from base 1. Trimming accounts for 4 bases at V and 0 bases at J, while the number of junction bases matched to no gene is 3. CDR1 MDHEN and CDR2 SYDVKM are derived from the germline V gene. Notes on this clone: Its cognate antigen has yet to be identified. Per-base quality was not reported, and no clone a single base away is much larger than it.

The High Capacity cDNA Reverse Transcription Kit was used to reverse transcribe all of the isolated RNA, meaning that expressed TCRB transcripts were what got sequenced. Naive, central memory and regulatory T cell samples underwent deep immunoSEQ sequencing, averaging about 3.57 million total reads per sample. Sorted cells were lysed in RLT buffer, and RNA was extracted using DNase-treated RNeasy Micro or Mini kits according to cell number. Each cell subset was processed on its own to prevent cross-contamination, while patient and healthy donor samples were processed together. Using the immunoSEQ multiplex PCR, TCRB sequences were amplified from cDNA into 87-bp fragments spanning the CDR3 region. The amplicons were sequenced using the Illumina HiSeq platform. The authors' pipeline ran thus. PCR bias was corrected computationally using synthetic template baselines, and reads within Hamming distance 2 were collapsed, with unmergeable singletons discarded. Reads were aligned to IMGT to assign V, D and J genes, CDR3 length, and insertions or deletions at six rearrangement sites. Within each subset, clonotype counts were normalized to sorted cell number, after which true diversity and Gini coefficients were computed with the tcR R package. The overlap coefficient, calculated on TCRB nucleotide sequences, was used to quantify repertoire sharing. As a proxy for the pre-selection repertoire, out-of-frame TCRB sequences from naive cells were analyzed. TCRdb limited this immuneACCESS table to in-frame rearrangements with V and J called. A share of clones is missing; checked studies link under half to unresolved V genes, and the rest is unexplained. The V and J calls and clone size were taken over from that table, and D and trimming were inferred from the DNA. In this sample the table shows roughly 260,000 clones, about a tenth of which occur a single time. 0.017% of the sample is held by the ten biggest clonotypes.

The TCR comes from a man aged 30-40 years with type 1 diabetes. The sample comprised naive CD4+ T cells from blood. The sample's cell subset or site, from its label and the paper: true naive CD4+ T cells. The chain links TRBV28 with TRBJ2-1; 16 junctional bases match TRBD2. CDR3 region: CASSSGTSGGASYNEQFF. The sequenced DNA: TGTGCCAGCAGTTCCGGGACTAGCGGGGGGGCCTCCTACAATGAGCAGTTCTTC.